The clone carrying this T cell receptor beta chain was recorded only once. The sample is drawn from a study of blood T cell repertoires in COVID-19. Generated by immunoSEQ multiplex PCR, the TCRdb table keeps only in-frame clones and is missing some. The table includes approximately 170,000 clones, about 88% detected once. The sequence derives from a woman of 80 years or more with acute or convalescent COVID-19. Sequencing was carried out using peripheral blood.

CDR3 loop: CAISGFAGVTDTQYF. The CDR3 DNA reads TGTGCCATCAGTGGGTTTGCGGGAGTTACAGATACGCAGTATTTT. This chain joins TRBV10-3 and TRBJ2-3; 7 bases match TRBD2. Germline V lookup: CDR1 ENHRY, CDR2 SYGVKD. V lost 4 bases, J lost 3 bases, and 7 bases stayed unmatched. The CDR3 contains 15 residues.